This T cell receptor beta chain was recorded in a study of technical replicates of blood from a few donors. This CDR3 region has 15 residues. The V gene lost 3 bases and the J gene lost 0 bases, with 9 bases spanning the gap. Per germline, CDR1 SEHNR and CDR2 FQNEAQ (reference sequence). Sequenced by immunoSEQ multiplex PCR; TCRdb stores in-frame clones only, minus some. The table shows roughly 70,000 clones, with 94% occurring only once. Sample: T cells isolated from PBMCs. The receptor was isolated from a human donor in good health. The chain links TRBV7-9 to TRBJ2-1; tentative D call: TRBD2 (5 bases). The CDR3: CASSFAGSSYNEQFF. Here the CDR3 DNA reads TGTGCCAGCAGCTTCGCGGGTTCCTCCTACAATGAGCAGTTCTTC.